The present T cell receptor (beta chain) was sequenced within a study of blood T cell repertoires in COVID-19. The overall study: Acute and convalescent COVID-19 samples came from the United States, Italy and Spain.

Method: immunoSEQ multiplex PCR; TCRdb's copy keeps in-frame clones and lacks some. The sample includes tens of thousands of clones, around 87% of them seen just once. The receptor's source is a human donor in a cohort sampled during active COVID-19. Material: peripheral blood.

CDR3 residues: CASSQERTSGRGGNEQFF. The CDR3 nucleotides are TGTGCCAGCAGCCAAGAAAGGACTAGCGGGAGAGGAGGTAATGAGCAGTTCTTC. V and J are TRBV3-1 (or the pseudogene TRBV3-2) and TRBJ2-1, with 13 bases aligning to TRBD2. There are 18 residues in the CDR3. From germline, CDR1 is LGHDT and CDR2 YNNKEL (reference sequence). The J segment lost 7 bases and the V segment lost 0 bases, leaving 9 bases of the junction unmatched.